This T cell receptor (beta chain) came from a study of cytomegalovirus exposure and HLA in healthy donors. Primers included in the PCR were 60 Vbeta and 13 Jbeta primers. TCRdb keeps only in-frame clones here, not all; method: immunoSEQ multiplex PCR. The sample contains approximately 190,000 clones, 70% of which appear only once. General study points: In a later analysis, donors in an Asian-associated ancestry cluster reportedly had fewer N-insertions in productive TCRs than the cohort mean. Later genetic work tied a missense DCLRE1C variant to beta-chain V and J trimming.

About this clone itself: Its antigen is undetermined.

The source is a man aged 40-50 years in good health and CMV-seropositive. The specimen was PBMCs.

The CDR3 is CASSGRGSYGYTF. The DNA for the CDR3 is TGTGCCAGCAGTGGTCGAGGTTCCTATGGCTACACCTTC. The rearrangement uses TRBV2 and TRBJ1-2, with D unresolved. The CDR3 is 13 amino acids. In germline, CDR1 is SNHLY, CDR2 FYNNEI. V was cut by 4 bases and J by 4 bases, with 10 bases left in between. Full variable domain (outside the CDR3, taken from reference TRBV2 and TRBJ1-2): EPEVTQTPSHQVTQMGQEVILRCVPISNHLYFYWYRQILGQKVEFLVSFYNNEISEKSEIFDDQFSVERPDGSNFTLKIRSTKLEDSAMYFCASSGRGSYGYTFGSGTRLTVV.